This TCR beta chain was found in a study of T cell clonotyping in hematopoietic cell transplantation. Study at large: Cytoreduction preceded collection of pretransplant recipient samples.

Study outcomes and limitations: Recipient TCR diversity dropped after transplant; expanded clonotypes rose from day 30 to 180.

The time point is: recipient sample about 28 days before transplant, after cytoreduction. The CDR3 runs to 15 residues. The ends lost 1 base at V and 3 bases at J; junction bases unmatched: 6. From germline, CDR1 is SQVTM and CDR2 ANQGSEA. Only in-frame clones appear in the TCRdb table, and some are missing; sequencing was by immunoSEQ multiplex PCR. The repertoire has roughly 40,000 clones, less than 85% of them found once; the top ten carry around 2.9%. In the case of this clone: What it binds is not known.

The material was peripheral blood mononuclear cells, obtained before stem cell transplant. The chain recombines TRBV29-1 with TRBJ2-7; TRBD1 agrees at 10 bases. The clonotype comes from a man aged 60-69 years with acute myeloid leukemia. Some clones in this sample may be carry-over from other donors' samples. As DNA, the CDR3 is TGCAGCGTTGAAGCCTGGGACAGGGGTGACTACGAGCAGTACTTC. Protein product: CSVEAWDRGDYEQYF.